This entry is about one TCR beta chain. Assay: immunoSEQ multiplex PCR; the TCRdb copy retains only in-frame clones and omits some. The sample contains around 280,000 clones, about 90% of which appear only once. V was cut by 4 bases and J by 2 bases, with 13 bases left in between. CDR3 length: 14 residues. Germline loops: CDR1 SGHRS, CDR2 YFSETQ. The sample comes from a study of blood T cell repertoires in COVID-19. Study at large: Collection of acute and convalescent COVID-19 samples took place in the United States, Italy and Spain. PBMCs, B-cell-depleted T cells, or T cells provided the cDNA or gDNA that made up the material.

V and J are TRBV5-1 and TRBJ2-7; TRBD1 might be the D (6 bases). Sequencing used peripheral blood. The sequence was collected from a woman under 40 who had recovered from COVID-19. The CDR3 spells CASSLTGSTYEQYF. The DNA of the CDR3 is TGCGCCAGCAGCCTGACAGGATCCACCTACGAGCAGTACTTC.